The 27 T cell receptor beta chains in this list originate from one sample, sequenced in a study of T-cell memory formation after mild COVID-19. TCRdb independently ran MiXCR on the 5' RACE reads; one entry per CDR3 protein. This table holds 540,000 or so distinct CDR3 sequences, roughly 20% found once. Sequencing was carried out using PBMCs or a T cell subset sorted from them (not recorded which). The receptors were sampled from an adult woman who had mild COVID-19 (a few samples of this study predate the infection). Cell type and time point are not known.

This clonotype has at least ten counts. The chain employs TRBV9 and TRBJ2-5; either TRBD1 or TRBD2 may fit D (5 bases each). In germline, CDR1 is SGDLS, CDR2 YYNGEE. The V end lost 4 bases, the J end lost 4 bases, and 17 bases lay between the germline ends. The length of the CDR3 is 15 residues. CDR3 sequence: CASSPDGQGRETQYF. The CDR3 nucleotides are TGTGCCAGCAGCCCAGACGGGCAGGGACGAGAGACCCAGTACTTC.

This clonotype was detected ten times or more. The chain carries TRBV12-3 or TRBV12-4 and TRBJ2-7; the D gene is possibly TRBD2 (6 bases). The CDR3 is made up of 13 amino acids. Trimming removed 5 bases from V and 6 bases from J, with 14 bases in between. CDR3 amino acids: CASSAGPRSEQYF. CDR3 coding DNA: TGTGCCAGCAGTGCGGGACCGCGGTCCGAGCAGTACTTC.

This sequence joins TRBV24-1 and TRBJ2-1; D is unclear. Looked up from germline, CDR1 is KGHDR and CDR2 is SFDVKD. With 1 base removed from V and 8 bases from J, the gap between germline ends came to 5 bases. This CDR3 spans 12 amino acids. This chain's CDR3 is CATSDFRHEQFF. The CDR3 DNA reads TGTGCCACCAGTGATTTCAGGCATGAGCAGTTCTTC.

This rearrangement joins TRBV5-1 to TRBJ1-1, with D maybe TRBD1 (6 bases). The length of the CDR3 is 15 residues. Trimming left V 1 base short and J 1 base short, with 11 bases between. From germline, CDR1 is SGHRS and CDR2 YFSETQ. The CDR3 sequence: CASSLQGSGNTEAFF. CDR3 sequence (DNA): TGCGCCAGCAGCTTGCAGGGGTCGGGGAACACTGAAGCTTTCTTT.

This clonotype has just a few counts. This chain links TRBV10-3 with TRBJ2-1, with 13 bases matching TRBD2. V was pared by 4 bases and J by 6 bases, with 3 bases of the junction left unmatched. There are 15 residues in the CDR3. Germline lookup yields CDR1 ENHRY and CDR2 SYGVKD. The CDR3 region is CAISGTSGSPNEQFF. DNA for the CDR3: TGTGCCATCAGTGGGACTAGCGGGAGCCCCAATGAGCAGTTCTTC.

There are a few counts of this clonotype. This chain links TRBV20-1 with TRBJ2-7; D may be TRBD1 (6 bases). CDR3 length equals 13 residues. The germline CDR1 and CDR2 sequences are DFQATT and SNEGSKA (reference sequence). With 4 bases removed from V and 0 bases from J, the gap between germline ends came to 10 bases. The CDR3 protein is CSAMRGTSYEQYF. The CDR3 bases are TGCAGTGCTATGAGGGGGACCTCCTACGAGCAGTACTTC.

The rearrangement links TRBV7-3 to TRBJ2-3; possible D gene TRBD2, 6 bases. V lost 1 base and J lost 5, with 16 bases in between. The length of the CDR3 is 16 residues. Germline lookup yields CDR1 SGHTA and CDR2 FQGTGA. CDR3 region: CASSLIRGAGKDTQYF. CDR3 DNA sequence: TGTGCCAGCAGCTTAATCCGCGGGGCTGGGAAAGATACGCAGTATTTT. The full variable domain, completed using reference TRBV7-3 and TRBJ2-3, is GAGVSQTPSNKVTEKGKYVELRCDPISGHTALYWYRQSLGQGPEFLIYFQGTGAADDSGLPNDRFFAVRPEGSVSTLKIQRTERGDSAVYLCASSLIRGAGKDTQYFGPGTRLTVL.

This clonotype was detected only a few times. J is TRBJ2-1 and V is TRBV15; possible D gene TRBD2, 6 bases. Trimming removed 1 base at V and 5 bases at J, with 15 bases between. CDR3 length: 16 residues. The germline V gene encodes CDR1 LNHNV and CDR2 YYDKDF (reference sequence). CDR3 in amino acids: CATSRGRREVHNEQFF. As DNA, the CDR3 is TGTGCCACCAGCAGAGGTCGGAGGGAGGTTCACAATGAGCAGTTCTTC.

This clonotype was detected a few times. The chain links TRBV5-1 to TRBJ1-2; D not resolved. The CDR3 runs to 13 residues. Trimming shortened V by 3 bases and J by 7 bases, and 13 bases separated the two germline ends. From germline, CDR1 is SGHRS and CDR2 YFSETQ. Written as DNA, the CDR3 is TGCGCCAGCAGCTCCTCGGGGAAGCGTGGCTACACCTTC. Its protein product is CASSSSGKRGYTF.

This clonotype came up a few times. This chain uses TRBV29-1 with TRBJ1-3; 8 bases agree with TRBD1. The J segment lost 1 base and the V segment lost 5 bases, leaving 7 bases of the junction unmatched. Germline CDR1 SQVTM, CDR2 ANQGSEA. The CDR3 loop spans 15 amino acids. Written as DNA, the CDR3 is TGCAGCGTTTCTCCAGACAGGGGATCTGGAAACACCATATATTTT. This gives the protein CSVSPDRGSGNTIYF.

This clonotype has more than one count but fewer than ten. CDR3 bases: TGTGCCAGCAGCCAAGTTGTCAGGGAAGGTGAGCAGTTCTTC. Translating it yields CASSQVVREGEQFF. V and J are TRBV3-1 and TRBJ2-1, with D maybe TRBD1 (5 bases). This CDR3 is 14 amino acids long. Germline CDR1 and CDR2: LGHDT and YNNKEL (reference sequence). Trimming removed 1 base at V and 9 bases at J, with 13 bases between.

This clonotype was observed a few times. The chain employs TRBV27 and TRBJ1-2, with TRBD1 identical over 8 bases. The CDR3 is made up of 14 amino acids. Germline V CDR1 and CDR2: MNHEY, SMNVEV (reference sequence). Unmatched junction bases numbered 5, after V lost 4 bases and J lost 4 bases. For the CDR3, the DNA is TGTGCCAGCAGTTCCTCAGGGGGCGGCTATGGCTACACCTTC. Its protein product is CASSSSGGGYGYTF.

The table lists this clonotype with a few counts. V usage is TRBV20-1 and J usage is TRBJ2-2; TRBD2 aligns across 8 bases. Looked up from germline, CDR1 is DFQATT and CDR2 is SNEGSKA (reference sequence). The CDR3 runs to 14 residues. The junction had 5 bases not matched to a gene; V was cut back by 5 bases and J by 3 bases. The CDR3 DNA reads as TGCAGTGCTCGGCCGGGACTAGACACCGGGGAGCTGTTTTTT. It yields the protein CSARPGLDTGELFF.

The table lists this clonotype with a few counts. The gene calls are TRBV5-1 and TRBJ2-2; TRBD1 matches 9 bases. CDR3 size: 16 residues. Germline-derived CDR1 and CDR2 are SGHRS and YFSETQ. V dropped 4 bases and J dropped 6; count of bases not matched to a gene: 10. The CDR3 region is CASSVNSQGAAGELFF. DNA for the CDR3: TGCGCCAGCAGCGTCAACTCACAGGGGGCGGCCGGGGAGCTGTTTTTT.

The J gene is TRBJ1-2, the V gene TRBV12-3 or TRBV12-4; D uncertain. This CDR3 region has 14 residues. Trimming pared 2 bases from V and 7 bases from J, leaving 14 bases between. The CDR3 loop is CASSLKEASGGYTF. Written as DNA, the CDR3 is TGTGCCAGCAGTTTAAAAGAGGCTTCGGGTGGCTACACCTTC.

This clonotype was recorded at least ten times. The chain recombines TRBV5-1 with TRBJ2-2, with D possibly TRBD1 on 5 matching bases. V shed 1 base and J shed 5 bases, with 9 bases lying between them. CDR3 size: 14 residues. CDR1 SGHRS and CDR2 YFSETQ come from the germline V gene. The CDR3 DNA is TGCGCCAGCAGCTTGAAGGGGTGGACCGGGGAGCTGTTTTTT. Amino acids: CASSLKGWTGELFF. The full variable domain, rest sourced from reference TRBV5-1 and TRBJ2-2, is KAGVTQTPRYLIKTRGQQVTLSCSPISGHRSVSWYQQTPGQGLQFLFEYFSETQRNKGNFPGRFSGRQFSNSRSEMNVSTLELGDSALYLCASSLKGWTGELFFGEGSRLTVL.

V and J are TRBV20-1 and TRBJ1-2, with TRBD1 matching over 7 bases. The CDR3 has 14 residues. Germline V gene lookup returns CDR1 DFQATT and CDR2 SNEGSKA (reference sequence). V was clipped by 7 bases and J by 4 bases; unmatched bases: 12. This CDR3 reads CSGAGRGLGYGYTF. CDR3 sequence (DNA): TGCAGTGGGGCGGGAAGGGGGCTAGGCTATGGCTACACCTTC.

In this sample, this clonotype turned up a few times. The V gene is TRBV15, the J gene TRBJ2-7; 7 nucleotides align to TRBD1. The CDR3 totals 17 residues. Germline CDR1 LNHNV, CDR2 YYDKDF (reference sequence). The trim removed 0 bases at V and 1 base at J, leaving 9 bases unmatched. Written as DNA, the CDR3 is TGTGCCACCAGCAGAGATTTTTTGGGGACAGCTTCCTACGAGCAGTACTTC. It codes for CATSRDFLGTASYEQYF.

This clonotype appeared a few times. The chain employs TRBV4-2 and TRBJ2-1; 11 positions match TRBD2. With V trimmed by 1 base and J by 6 bases, 5 bases remained unmatched. Looked up from germline, CDR1 is LGHNA and CDR2 is YNFKEQ. The CDR3 spans 16 residues. The CDR3 is CASSQGGLAGGNEQFF. CDR3 nucleotides: TGTGCCAGCAGCCAAGGCGGACTAGCGGGTGGCAATGAGCAGTTCTTC.

A few counts support this clonotype. The rearrangement links TRBV4-1 to TRBJ2-5, with 9 bases that match TRBD1. There are 14 residues in the CDR3. The germline CDR1 and CDR2 sequences are MGHRA and YSYEKL. With 5 bases clipped from V and 6 bases from J, the junction kept 7 bases outside the gene matches. The CDR3 here is CASSEDRGSKTQYF. The CDR3 DNA reads TGCGCCAGCAGCGAGGACAGGGGTTCGAAGACCCAGTACTTC.

The chain uses TRBV3-1 and TRBJ2-7; D is undetermined. CDR1 and CDR2 from the germline V gene are LGHDT and YNNKEL (reference sequence). This CDR3 has 14 amino acids. Trimming took off 3 bases at V and 2 bases at J, with 11 bases between the two ends. Written as DNA, the CDR3 is TGTGCCAGCAGCCACCTCCGGTCCACCTACGAGCAGTACTTC. It specifies CASSHLRSTYEQYF.

This clonotype occurred a few times. This chain joins TRBV12-3 or TRBV12-4 and TRBJ2-3; a weak D match, TRBD2 (5 bases). The CDR3 runs 15 residues. Trimming stripped 6 bases from V and 7 bases from J, with 20 bases between. The CDR3 DNA sequence: TGTGCCAGCAGCCGTATCCTACTAACTAGATATACGCAGTATTTT. Residues: CASSRILLTRYTQYF.

This clonotype was seen only a few times. This chain connects TRBV9 to TRBJ1-4; D gene ambiguous. Germline lookup yields CDR1 SGDLS and CDR2 YYNGEE. Trimming stripped 7 bases from V and 3 bases from J, with 10 bases between. CDR3 length: 13 amino acids. The DNA of the CDR3 is TGTGCCAGCTCGGCAGGCCCTAATGAAAAACTGTTTTTT. Amino acid sequence: CASSAGPNEKLFF.

The chain is built from TRBV19 and TRBJ2-1; no definite D call. V was clipped by 1 base and J by 6 bases, with 4 bases between them. The CDR3 runs 12 residues. Germline V gives CDR1 LNHDA, CDR2 SQIVND (reference sequence). CDR3 protein: CASSIGGNEQFF. DNA for the CDR3: TGTGCCAGTAGTATAGGGGGCAATGAGCAGTTCTTC.

The chain uses TRBV5-5 and TRBJ2-5; D tentatively fits TRBD1 or TRBD2 (6 bases each). Germline V lookup: CDR1 SGHKS, CDR2 YYEKEE (reference sequence). This CDR3 spans 16 amino acids. V was clipped by 2 bases and J by 5 bases, with 19 bases between them. Written as DNA, the CDR3 is TGTGCCAGCAGCTTCCCGGGTAGTCGGGGGCGGGAGACCCAGTACTTC. Its protein product is CASSFPGSRGRETQYF.

This clonotype occurred a few times. V usage is TRBV29-1 and J usage is TRBJ2-1, with 14 nucleotides matching TRBD2. The length of the CDR3 is 14 residues. The J segment lost 9 bases and the V segment lost 7 bases, leaving 8 bases of the junction unmatched. Per the germline V gene, CDR1 is SQVTM and CDR2 is ANQGSEA. CDR3 DNA: TGCAGCGCCCCCGGGACTAGCGGGAGTACTGAGCAGTTCTTC. Its protein is CSAPGTSGSTEQFF.

This clonotype has more than one count but fewer than ten. The rearrangement uses TRBV20-1 and TRBJ2-2; D is undetermined. Trimming stripped 7 bases from V and 0 bases from J, with 9 bases between. The germline V gene has CDR1 DFQATT and CDR2 SNEGSKA (reference sequence). The CDR3 has 13 amino acids. CDR3 coding DNA: TGCAGTGTTGCGGATCCGAACACCGGGGAGCTGTTTTTT. Amino acids: CSVADPNTGELFF.